This TCR beta chain was found in a study of cytomegalovirus exposure and HLA in healthy donors. Findings and caveats of the study: An Asian-associated ancestry cluster reportedly showed fewer N-insertions than the approximately 620-donor mean in a later analysis.

Germline lookup yields CDR1 SGHDT and CDR2 YYEEEE. The CDR3 sequence is 14 residues long. V was pared by 6 bases and J by 3 bases, with 12 bases between. As to this clone: Its antigen is undetermined.

Use of 60 Vbeta and 13 Jbeta primers characterized the PCR. Assay: immunoSEQ multiplex PCR; the TCRdb copy retains only in-frame clones and omits some. The sample records about 170,000 clones, roughly 84% being singletons. This chain uses TRBV5-6 with TRBJ1-4; no clear D. Sequenced: PBMCs. The TCR comes from a man in his late teens or twenties in good health and CMV-seropositive. The CDR3 spells CASTESRANEKLFF. CDR3 bases: TGTGCCAGCACCGAAAGTCGCGCTAATGAAAAACTGTTTTTT. The full variable domain, rest sourced from reference TRBV5-6 and TRBJ1-4, is DAGVTQSPTHLIKTRGQQVTLRCSPKSGHDTVSWYQQALGQGPQFIFQYYEEEERQRGNFPDRFSGHQFPNYSSELNVNALLLGDSALYLCASTESRANEKLFFGSGTQLSVL.